This is a list of T cell receptor beta chains from one sample in a study of CD4+ T cells in melanoma. Sequencing was performed with immunoSEQ multiplex PCR; in TCRdb, only in-frame clones are kept and a portion is missing. The sample records around 130,000 clones, about 93% being singletons. Receptors were obtained from a human donor with melanoma. Each CDR3 is given with its conserved first and last residue.

cdr3_length: 14; v_call: TRBV14; j_call: TRBJ1-1; cdr3_aa: CASSQVGVNTEAFF
cdr3_length: 15; v_call: TRBV7-2; j_call: TRBJ2-7; cdr3_aa: CASSLARTGSYEQYF
cdr3_length: 14; v_call: TRBV13; j_call: TRBJ2-7; cdr3_aa: CASTVRGLIYEQYF
cdr3_length: 16; v_call: TRBV12-5; j_call: TRBJ2-3; cdr3_aa: CASGLAATLATDTQYF
cdr3_length: 12; v_call: TRBV7-7; j_call: TRBJ2-2; cdr3_aa: CASSLIGGELFF
cdr3_length: 11; v_call: TRBV7-6; j_call: TRBJ2-1; cdr3_aa: CASSLMNEQFF
cdr3_length: 14; v_call: TRBV29-1; j_call: TRBJ1-2; cdr3_aa: CSVLRDGGPYGYTF
cdr3_length: 18; v_call: TRBV2; j_call: TRBJ2-2; cdr3_aa: CASRARDGLAGHTGELFF
cdr3_length: 15; v_call: TRBV7-8; j_call: TRBJ2-5; cdr3_aa: CASDTDSGSKETQYF
cdr3_length: 16; v_call: TRBV18; j_call: TRBJ1-1; cdr3_aa: CASSPDPPTGNTEAFF
cdr3_length: 16; v_call: TRBV5-1; j_call: TRBJ2-1; cdr3_aa: CASSLGRGEPYNEQFF
cdr3_length: 13; v_call: TRBV30; j_call: TRBJ1-5; cdr3_aa: CAWGYGRDQPQHF
cdr3_length: 13; v_call: TRBV15; j_call: TRBJ1-4; cdr3_aa: CATRLEGEEKLFF
cdr3_length: 17; v_call: TRBV30; j_call: TRBJ1-3; cdr3_aa: CAWRKGIIQTSGNTIYF
cdr3_length: 13; v_call: TRBV19; j_call: TRBJ2-3; cdr3_aa: CASKVTATDTQYF
cdr3_length: 15; v_call: TRBV6-1; j_call: TRBJ1-2; cdr3_aa: CASSVTGTANYGYTF
cdr3_length: 13; v_call: TRBV5-1; j_call: TRBJ1-2; cdr3_aa: CASSHSQGYGYTF
cdr3_length: 12; v_call: TRBV29-1; j_call: TRBJ1-4; cdr3_aa: CSAGLEEEKLFF
cdr3_length: 19; v_call: TRBV5-1; j_call: TRBJ2-1; cdr3_aa: CASSFRSGGSFTSYNEQFF
cdr3_length: 15; v_call: TRBV2; j_call: TRBJ2-2; cdr3_aa: CASSEVLLGAGELFF
cdr3_length: 13; v_call: TRBV7-3; j_call: TRBJ2-7; cdr3_aa: CASSLGQNYEQYF
cdr3_length: 18; v_call: TRBV4-1; j_call: TRBJ2-7; cdr3_aa: CASSQNTYGGGPPYEQYF
cdr3_length: 14; v_call: TRBV30; j_call: TRBJ2-7; cdr3_aa: CAWSEDHSHGEQYF
cdr3_length: 16; v_call: TRBV4-1; j_call: TRBJ2-3; cdr3_aa: CASSQASGGNTDTQYF
cdr3_length: 12; v_call: TRBV7-3; j_call: TRBJ2-2; cdr3_aa: CASSSQIGELFF
cdr3_length: 18; v_call: TRBV29-1; j_call: TRBJ2-2; cdr3_aa: CSMKGIQKSGANTGELFF
cdr3_length: 14; v_call: TRBV6-6; j_call: TRBJ1-2; cdr3_aa: CASSRTTGGGGYTF
cdr3_length: 15; v_call: TRBV7-2; j_call: TRBJ2-7; cdr3_aa: CASSRKTGDAYEQYF
cdr3_length: 15; v_call: TRBV9; j_call: TRBJ1-1; cdr3_aa: CASSPRLGGNTEAFF
cdr3_length: 13; v_call: TRBV6-5; j_call: TRBJ1-1; cdr3_aa: CASRTGMNTEAFF
cdr3_length: 12; v_call: TRBV2; j_call: TRBJ1-1; cdr3_aa: CASWRTYTEAFF
cdr3_length: 15; v_call: TRBV6-1; j_call: TRBJ2-1; cdr3_aa: CASSEGLAGGYEQFF
cdr3_length: 16; v_call: TRBV27; j_call: TRBJ1-1; cdr3_aa: CASSLFGGDRGRGAFF
cdr3_length: 12; v_call: TRBV6-1; j_call: TRBJ1-5; cdr3_aa: CASSEQRGPQHF
cdr3_length: 15; v_call: TRBV5-1; j_call: TRBJ2-3; cdr3_aa: CASSLVPSGGDTQYF
cdr3_length: 14; v_call: TRBV5-1; j_call: TRBJ2-2; cdr3_aa: CASSGDGNTGELFF
cdr3_length: 17; v_call: TRBV15; j_call: TRBJ1-2; cdr3_aa: CATSFSYDRAGMNGYTF
cdr3_length: 16; v_call: TRBV5-1; j_call: TRBJ2-3; cdr3_aa: CASSPTSGVVTDTQYF
cdr3_length: 13; v_call: TRBV2; j_call: TRBJ1-2; cdr3_aa: CASSGEGRYGYTF
cdr3_length: 13; v_call: TRBV6-5; j_call: TRBJ1-1; cdr3_aa: CASSYVENTEAFF
cdr3_length: 13; v_call: TRBV4-1; j_call: TRBJ2-7; cdr3_aa: CASSNRPSYEQYF
cdr3_length: 14; v_call: TRBV7-3; j_call: TRBJ2-7; cdr3_aa: CASSPHGGAYEQYF
cdr3_length: 15; v_call: TRBV6-5; j_call: TRBJ2-1; cdr3_aa: CASSYSVGGRVEQFF
cdr3_length: 16; v_call: TRBV2; j_call: TRBJ2-3; cdr3_aa: CASSAPLLTVTDTQYF
cdr3_length: 15; v_call: TRBV28; j_call: TRBJ2-1; cdr3_aa: CASSSQRGSYNEQFF
cdr3_length: 16; v_call: TRBV5-1; j_call: TRBJ2-2; cdr3_aa: CASSLGPGGSTGELFF
cdr3_length: 11; v_call: TRBV5-1; j_call: TRBJ2-5; cdr3_aa: CASGEGETQYF
cdr3_length: 13; v_call: TRBV6-4; j_call: TRBJ2-5; cdr3_aa: CARRLAGAETQYF
cdr3_length: 16; v_call: TRBV6-4; j_call: TRBJ1-1; cdr3_aa: CASSVRPGQGNTEAFF
cdr3_length: 14; v_call: TRBV18; j_call: TRBJ1-4; cdr3_aa: CASSPYRTGEKLFF
cdr3_length: 15; v_call: TRBV4-2; j_call: TRBJ1-1; cdr3_aa: CASSQTRDSDTEAFF
cdr3_length: 14; v_call: TRBV5-1; j_call: TRBJ2-3; cdr3_aa: CASSEGRLTDTQYF
cdr3_length: 15; v_call: TRBV19; j_call: TRBJ2-3; cdr3_aa: CASSPRRSDTDTQYF
cdr3_length: 12; v_call: TRBV18; j_call: TRBJ1-2; cdr3_aa: CASSQPQGAYTF